These 21 T cell receptor beta chains share one sample of origin, sequenced in a study of T cells in tuberculosis. TCRdb's copy holds only in-frame clones and misses some; the assay was immunoSEQ multiplex PCR. Here the sample spans roughly 35,000 clones, roughly 94% being singletons. The time point here: new active TB diagnosis, blood taken before or within 7 days of starting treatment. Sequencing used PBMCs, obtained at tuberculosis diagnosis. Every receptor here comes from an adult with tuberculosis. Some clones in this sample may be carry-over from other donors' samples.

The gene calls are TRBV6-5 and TRBJ2-3; 7 bases are a match to TRBD2. V gave up 4 bases and J gave up 3 bases; unmatched junction bases: 10. Germline V gives CDR1 MNHEY, CDR2 SVGAGI. The CDR3 totals 16 residues. CDR3 sequence: CASSSRRRRGTDTQYF. In DNA form, the CDR3 reads TGTGCCAGCAGTTCACGCCGTAGGCGGGGGACAGATACGCAGTATTTT.

The chain couples TRBV29-1 to TRBJ1-2; maybe TRBD1 (5 bases). V lost 3 bases and J lost 3, with 11 bases in between. In germline, CDR1 is SQVTM, CDR2 ANQGSEA. CDR3 length: 13 amino acids. The CDR3 DNA follows: TGCAGCGTTGAGCAGGGTTTGGACTATGGCTACACCTTC. Its translation is CSVEQGLDYGYTF. The variable domain in full, with the rest retrieved from reference TRBV29-1 and TRBJ1-2, is SAVISQKPSRDICQRGTSLTIQCQVDSQVTMMFWYRQQPGQSLTLIATANQGSEATYESGFVIDKFPISRPNLTFSTLTVSNMSPEDSSIYLCSVEQGLDYGYTFGSGTRLTVV.

The V call is TRBV19, the J call TRBJ2-1; 9 bases map to TRBD1. V was pared by 5 bases and J by 1 base, with 12 bases of the junction left unmatched. Germline V gene data show CDR1 as LNHDA and CDR2 as SQIVND (reference sequence). The CDR3 sequence is 18 residues long. DNA for the CDR3: TGTGCCAGTAGTCCGAGACCTACAGGGGGCGTTTCCTACAATGAGCAGTTCTTC. Its protein is CASSPRPTGGVSYNEQFF.

The chain employs TRBV27 and TRBJ1-6; D unresolved. Germline-derived CDR1 and CDR2 are MNHEY and SMNVEV (reference sequence). The V end was cut by 3 bases, the J end by 4 bases, with 19 bases between. The CDR3 runs 18 residues. Written as DNA, the CDR3 is TGTGCCAGCAGTTTCCGACTCCGCCCTGCGAGGTATAATTCACCCCTCCACTTT. Protein product: CASSFRLRPARYNSPLHF.

The V and J genes are TRBV6-1 and TRBJ1-2; 12 bases are shared with TRBD1. The germline V gene encodes CDR1 MNHNS and CDR2 SASEGT. V trimming: 6 bases; J trimming: 8 bases; junction bases outside the gene matches: 10. This CDR3 spans 15 amino acids. The CDR3 DNA reads TGTGCCAGCAGCCCGATCGGGGACAGGGGGCAAGGCTACACCTTC. Its protein product is CASSPIGDRGQGYTF.

The CDR3 region has the DNA TGTGCCATCAGTGAGTTGAGGGATCCCTACAATGAGCAGTTCTTC. Protein product: CAISELRDPYNEQFF. The V and J genes are TRBV10-3 and TRBJ2-1; maybe TRBD2 (5 bases). Germline CDR1 ENHRY, CDR2 SYGVKD. The germline V and J ends were trimmed by 1 base and 2 bases, with 9 bases remaining between them. CDR3 size: 15 residues.

A few counts support this clone. The J gene is TRBJ1-5, the V gene TRBV6-5, with D uncertain. V was clipped by 0 bases and J by 0 bases, with 3 bases between them. CDR3 size: 14 residues. Germline values: CDR1 MNHEY, CDR2 SVGAGI. Here the CDR3 DNA reads TGTGCCAGCAGTTACTCGTATAGCAATCAGCCCCAGCATTTT. It yields the protein CASSYSYSNQPQHF.

V is TRBV30 and J is TRBJ2-7; 9 nucleotides align to TRBD2. The CDR3 runs 14 residues. Germline V gene sequence: CDR1 GTSNPN, CDR2 SVGIG (reference sequence). V was pared by 4 bases and J by 7 bases, with 11 bases of the junction left unmatched. CDR3 nucleotides: TGTGCCTGGATAGAGCGGGGGGCCTCTGGGGAGCAGTACTTC. This gives the protein CAWIERGASGEQYF.

V and J are TRBV6-1 and TRBJ1-5; D is possibly TRBD1 (5 bases). CDR1 and CDR2 from the germline V gene are MNHNS and SASEGT. The V end lost 0 bases, the J end lost 7 bases, and 10 bases lay between the germline ends. This CDR3 region has 14 residues. Here the CDR3 DNA reads TGTGCCAGCAGTGAAGCGCAACGGGGGCAGCCCCAGCATTTT. It translates to CASSEAQRGQPQHF.

The CDR3 sequence: CASSRTGKVNSPLHF. CDR3 in DNA: TGTGCCAGCAGCAGAACAGGGAAAGTGAATTCACCCCTCCACTTT. This chain joins TRBV7-9 and TRBJ1-6; tentatively, D is TRBD1 (6 bases). The V and J ends lost 5 bases and 7 bases respectively, with 15 bases between them. CDR3 length equals 15 residues. CDR1 and CDR2 (germline): SEHNR, FQNEAQ (reference sequence).

This rearrangement joins TRBV27 to TRBJ2-3; 9 nucleotides match TRBD2. J was trimmed by 10 bases and V by 5 bases; bases with no gene match: 10. CDR1 is MNHEY, CDR2 SMNVEV, per germline (reference sequence). The CDR3 sequence is 14 residues long. CDR3 DNA sequence: TGTGCCAGCAGTCTTTTTTGGACTAGCGTGGCGCAGTATTTT. Its translation is CASSLFWTSVAQYF.

J is TRBJ2-7 and V is TRBV7-2; D is perhaps TRBD2 (5 bases). Germline V gene sequence: CDR1 SGHTA, CDR2 FQGNSA. Trimming pared 2 bases from V and 5 bases from J, leaving 10 bases between. This CDR3 spans 13 amino acids. The CDR3 loop reads CASSLSGGNEQYF. CDR3 DNA: TGTGCCAGCAGCTTAAGCGGTGGTAACGAGCAGTACTTC.

The chain carries TRBV19 and TRBJ1-5; D is possibly TRBD1 (5 bases). CDR3 length: 16 residues. Germline V gene sequence: CDR1 LNHDA, CDR2 SQIVND (reference sequence). V lost 6 bases and J 0 bases, leaving 15 bases between the germline ends. The CDR3 bases are TGTGCCAGTAGAGGCGGGGGACGCCGTAGCAATCAGCCCCAGCATTTT. Protein: CASRGGGRRSNQPQHF.

The V call is TRBV27, the J call TRBJ1-6, with D unresolved. Germline V gene lookup returns CDR1 MNHEY and CDR2 SMNVEV (reference sequence). Trimming took 6 bases from V and 7 from J, leaving 10 bases between them. The CDR3 is 13 amino acids. The CDR3 is CASRRFQNSPLHF. CDR3 coding DNA: TGTGCCAGCAGACGGTTCCAAAATTCACCCCTCCACTTT.

The V call is TRBV9, the J call TRBJ2-1, with 9 bases matching TRBD1. Trimming removed 4 bases from V and 14 bases from J; junction bases left unmatched: 10. Germline V gene lookup returns CDR1 SGDLS and CDR2 YYNGEE. This CDR3 region has 13 residues. The DNA of the CDR3 is TGTGCCAGCAGCTCCCCCGGGACAGGGTTAAAGTTCTTC. It specifies CASSSPGTGLKFF.

The chain links TRBV7-3 to TRBJ1-1; 7 bases are a match to TRBD1. Trimming at V came to 5 bases and at J to 1 base, leaving 4 bases not matched to a gene. Germline V CDR1 and CDR2: SGHTA, FQGTGA. This CDR3 region has 14 residues. CDR3 region: CASSRTGENTEAFF. In DNA form, the CDR3 reads TGTGCCAGCAGCCGAACAGGGGAGAACACTGAAGCTTTCTTT.

The rearrangement joins TRBV6-6 to TRBJ1-5; weak D call: TRBD1 (6 bases). Trimming shortened V by 7 bases and J by 0 bases, and 13 bases separated the two germline ends. The germline V gene has CDR1 MNHNY and CDR2 SVGAGI (reference sequence). This CDR3 spans 15 amino acids. Written as DNA, the CDR3 is TGTGCCAGCACAAAAGGGGGATATAGCAATCAGCCCCAGCATTTT. Translation: CASTKGGYSNQPQHF.

V usage is TRBV7-2 and J usage is TRBJ2-7, with unresolved D. Germline values: CDR1 SGHTA, CDR2 FQGNSA. The V end was cut by 5 bases, the J end by 3 bases, with 5 bases between. CDR3 size: 11 residues. The CDR3 DNA reads TGTGCCAGCAGCCCCTACTACGAGCAGTACTTC. This translates into CASSPYYEQYF.

This clone has only a few counts. The genes are TRBV10-3 and TRBJ2-3; TRBD1 might be the D (5 bases). Germline values: CDR1 ENHRY, CDR2 SYGVKD. Trimming removed 2 bases from V and 7 bases from J, with 13 bases in between. The CDR3 spans 14 residues. CDR3 coding DNA: TGTGCCATCAGTGAGCCCCGACAGATATATACGCAGTATTTT. Translation: CAISEPRQIYTQYF.

The chain links TRBV10-3 to TRBJ1-3; D is unresolved. V was cut by 6 bases and J by 0 bases, with 6 bases left in between. CDR1 and CDR2 (germline): ENHRY, SYGVKD. CDR3 length: 13 residues. CDR3 DNA sequence: TGTGCCATCAGCGGTAGCTCTGGAAACACCATATATTTT. It codes for CAISGSSGNTIYF.

The rearrangement joins TRBV11-2 to TRBJ1-1; 8 bases align to TRBD1. Germline assignment: CDR1 SGHAT and CDR2 FQNNGV. With V trimmed by 4 bases and J by 1 base, 8 bases remained unmatched. The CDR3 is made up of 16 amino acids. CDR3 amino acids: CASSSNRGTRNTEAFF. CDR3 coding DNA: TGTGCCAGCAGCTCTAACAGGGGGACGAGGAACACTGAAGCTTTCTTT.